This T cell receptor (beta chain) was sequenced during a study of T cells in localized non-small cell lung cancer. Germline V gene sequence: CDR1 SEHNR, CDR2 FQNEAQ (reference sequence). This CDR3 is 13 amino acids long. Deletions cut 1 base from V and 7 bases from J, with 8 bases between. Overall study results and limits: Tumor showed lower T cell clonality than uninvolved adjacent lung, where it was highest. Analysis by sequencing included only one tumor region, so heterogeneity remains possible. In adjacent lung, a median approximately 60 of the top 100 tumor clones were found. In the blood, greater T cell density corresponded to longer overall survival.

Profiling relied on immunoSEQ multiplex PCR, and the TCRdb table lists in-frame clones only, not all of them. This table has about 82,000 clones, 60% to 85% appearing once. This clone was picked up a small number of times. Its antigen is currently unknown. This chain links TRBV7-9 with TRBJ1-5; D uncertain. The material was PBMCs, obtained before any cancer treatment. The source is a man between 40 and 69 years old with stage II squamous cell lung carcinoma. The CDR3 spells CASSLVVGQPQHF. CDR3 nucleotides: TGTGCCAGCAGCTTAGTGGTAGGGCAGCCCCAGCATTTT.